The next 28 T cell receptor beta chains were all read from a single sample in a study of blood T cells in healthy people across ages. A second roughly 6 to 11 cycle PCR used barcoded and J-beta primers. TCRdb reprocessed the 5' RACE reads with MiXCR, giving one entry per CDR3 protein. The top ten hold about 11% of the sample, which has roughly 1,500,000 distinct CDR3 sequences, around 35% seen once. Sequencing was carried out using blood. The receptors derive from a woman under 40 in good health.

This sequence joins TRBV5-1 and TRBJ2-2; 9 positions match TRBD2. The junction had 4 bases not matched to a gene; V was cut back by 4 bases and J by 3 bases. CDR3 length: 15 residues. Germline V gene lookup returns CDR1 SGHRS and CDR2 YFSETQ. The CDR3 loop is CASSPTSGYTGELFF. Here the CDR3 DNA reads TGCGCCAGCAGCCCTACTAGCGGGTACACCGGGGAGCTGTTTTTT.

The chain combines TRBV20-1 with TRBJ2-3; 9 bases map to TRBD2. Germline V lookup: CDR1 DFQATT, CDR2 SNEGSKA (reference sequence). The CDR3 is 17 amino acids. The trim removed 5 bases at V and 0 bases at J, leaving 12 bases unmatched. CDR3 residues: CSARPGSGGPSTDTQYF. DNA of the CDR3: TGCAGTGCTCGCCCTGGAAGCGGGGGGCCTAGCACAGATACGCAGTATTTT.

This clonotype was observed a handful of times. This sequence joins TRBV28 and TRBJ2-5, with no clear D. This CDR3 region has 13 residues. The germline V gene has CDR1 MDHEN and CDR2 SYDVKM. V lost 1 base and J 7 bases, leaving 10 bases between the germline ends. The CDR3, as DNA: TGTGCCAGCAGTTTATACAAGAAAGGGACCCAGTACTTC. Its translation is CASSLYKKGTQYF.

This sequence joins TRBV28 and TRBJ2-7; TRBD1 matches 7 bases. The CDR3 runs to 15 residues. Losses at the gene ends were 8 bases for V and 6 bases for J; bases not matched to a gene: 16. Germline lookup yields CDR1 MDHEN and CDR2 SYDVKM. The CDR3 protein is CASGKAPGQRVEQYF. CDR3 nucleotide sequence: TGTGCCAGCGGGAAGGCGCCGGGACAGAGGGTCGAGCAGTACTTC.

The V gene is TRBV5-5, the J gene TRBJ2-1; TRBD2 agrees at 12 bases. CDR1 is SGHKS, CDR2 YYEKEE, per germline (reference sequence). The CDR3 extends over 17 amino acids. V lost 1 base and J lost 4; bases outside the gene matches: 6. DNA of the CDR3: TGTGCCAGCAGCTTGTCGACTAGCGGGGGAGTATACAATGAGCAGTTCTTC. It codes for CASSLSTSGGVYNEQFF.

The V gene is TRBV7-9, the J gene TRBJ2-3; possibly TRBD1 or TRBD2 for D (5 bases each). Trimming pared 5 bases from V and 0 bases from J, leaving 15 bases between. CDR3 length: 16 residues. Looked up from germline, CDR1 is SEHNR and CDR2 is FQNEAQ (reference sequence). The CDR3 nucleotides read TGTGCCAGCAGCCACGGGACCTCACTGAGCACAGATACGCAGTATTTT. It encodes CASSHGTSLSTDTQYF.

The chain uses TRBV15 and TRBJ2-5; TRBD2 agrees at 8 bases. The CDR3 has 16 amino acids. J was trimmed by 5 bases and V by 0 bases; bases with no gene match: 8. Germline V lookup: CDR1 LNHNV, CDR2 YYDKDF (reference sequence). In DNA, the CDR3 is TGTGCCACCAGCAGAGATCGGCTAGCGGGCGCTGAGACCCAGTACTTC. As protein: CATSRDRLAGAETQYF.

The J gene is TRBJ2-1, the V gene TRBV6-5; no reliable D call. CDR1 MNHEY and CDR2 SVGAGI come from the germline V gene. The CDR3 contains 11 residues. V lost 8 bases and J lost 14, with 16 bases in between. In DNA, the CDR3 is TGTGCCAGCCTCGGTGGAGCGATCGAGTTCTTC. Its translation is CASLGGAIEFF.

A few counts support this clonotype. The chain recombines TRBV15 with TRBJ2-3, with 8 bases fitting TRBD2. V lost 0 bases, J lost 3 bases, and 17 bases stayed unmatched. Germline V gene sequence: CDR1 LNHNV, CDR2 YYDKDF (reference sequence). This CDR3 has 20 residues. As DNA, the CDR3 is TGTGCCACCAGCAGAGATTACGGCGAGGGGTGGACTAGCCGAACAGATACGCAGTATTTT. Encoded protein: CATSRDYGEGWTSRTDTQYF.

The chain's CDR3 is CASSQVSHKDNEQFF. DNA of the CDR3: TGCGCCAGCAGCCAAGTCAGTCATAAGGACAATGAGCAGTTCTTC. The genes are TRBV4-1 and TRBJ2-1; the D is unclear. This CDR3 is 15 amino acids long. Trimming took 1 base from V and 5 from J, leaving 12 bases between them. Per the germline V gene, CDR1 is MGHRA and CDR2 is YSYEKL.

Only a few counts were recorded for this clonotype. The J gene is TRBJ1-4, the V gene TRBV19, with a weak D call TRBD1 (6 bases). CDR3 length: 14 amino acids. Germline V gene sequence: CDR1 LNHDA, CDR2 SQIVND (reference sequence). With 2 bases removed from V and 8 bases from J, the gap between germline ends came to 12 bases. CDR3 amino acids: CASSIPGGGEKLFF. The DNA for the CDR3 is TGTGCCAGTAGTATACCCGGAGGGGGAGAAAAACTGTTTTTT.

This clonotype was seen more than once but under ten times. This chain joins TRBV15 and TRBJ2-3, with D perhaps TRBD2 (6 bases). Trimming cost V 0 bases and J 3 bases, with 10 bases left between them. This CDR3 is built from 15 residues. The germline CDR1 and CDR2 sequences are LNHNV and YYDKDF (reference sequence). CDR3 protein: CATSRDGGATDTQYF. DNA for the CDR3: TGTGCCACCAGCAGAGATGGCGGGGCGACAGATACGCAGTATTTT.

The chain joins TRBV3-1 to TRBJ2-7, with D possibly called TRBD1 or TRBD2 (6 bases each). There are 14 residues in the CDR3. CDR1 is LGHDT and CDR2 is YNNKEL in the germline V gene (reference sequence). V lost 4 bases, J lost 5 bases, and 15 bases lay in between. Written as DNA, the CDR3 is TGTGCCAGCAGCCCTTCCCTGGGGGGCCACGAGCAGTACTTC. This encodes CASSPSLGGHEQYF.

This clonotype has more than one count but fewer than ten. The J gene is TRBJ2-1, the V gene TRBV6-2 or TRBV6-3; maybe TRBD2 (5 bases). Germline CDR1 reads MNHEY; CDR2 reads SVGEGT. The ends were cut back, 5 bases at V and 9 bases at J, with 23 bases in the middle. The CDR3 consists of 16 residues. This chain's CDR3 is CASSQPLGMINREQFF. The CDR3 DNA is TGTGCCAGCAGTCAACCCCTCGGGATGATCAATCGTGAGCAGTTCTTC.

The chain carries TRBV27 and TRBJ2-7; TRBD1 aligns across 9 bases. CDR1 MNHEY and CDR2 SMNVEV come from the germline V gene (reference sequence). The CDR3 runs to 13 residues. V lost 4 bases, J lost 3 bases, and 1 base stayed unmatched. The CDR3: CASSWTGDYEQYF. The CDR3 DNA reads TGTGCCAGCAGTTGGACAGGGGACTACGAGCAGTACTTC.

Of note for this clonotype: Just one base apart from a much larger clone, this may be a read error. The chain has TRBV29-1 and TRBJ2-5, with 9 bases matching TRBD1. The germline gives CDR1 SQVTM, CDR2 ANQGSEA. After removal of 7 bases from V and 11 bases from J, the junction contained 14 bases not matched to a gene. The CDR3 loop spans 13 amino acids. CDR3: CSDNRDRVHEQYF. CDR3 sequence (DNA): TGCAGCGACAACCGGGACAGGGTCCATGAGCAGTACTTC.

This clonotype showed up just a few times. J is TRBJ1-2 and V is TRBV5-1; unclear D gene. This CDR3 has 15 residues. CDR1 SGHRS and CDR2 YFSETQ come from the germline V gene. Trimming pared 0 bases from V and 6 bases from J, leaving 15 bases between. CDR3 DNA: TGCGCCAGCAGCTTGGCGATTACGGGAAATGATGGCTACACCTTC. Amino acids: CASSLAITGNDGYTF.

This clonotype was recorded a few times. The genes are TRBV5-1 and TRBJ2-7; possible D gene TRBD2, 6 bases. Per germline, CDR1 SGHRS and CDR2 YFSETQ. Trimming took off 2 bases at V and 6 bases at J, with 15 bases between the two ends. The CDR3 covers 14 residues. Here the CDR3 DNA reads TGCGCCAGCAGCTTAAGTCCGGGGGTGGGCGAGCAGTACTTC. Translated, it gives CASSLSPGVGEQYF.

V and J are TRBV18 and TRBJ1-5, with no clear D. Trimming stripped 8 bases from V and 7 bases from J, with 15 bases between. From germline, CDR1 is KGHSH and CDR2 LQKENI. This CDR3 has 13 residues. DNA of the CDR3: TGTGCCAGCACGGACCTTTCGGGCCAGCCCCAGCATTTT. As protein: CASTDLSGQPQHF.

This chain links TRBV27 with TRBJ1-6; D gene unclear. With 0 bases removed from V and 8 bases from J, the gap between germline ends came to 17 bases. The CDR3 is 17 amino acids. Germline values: CDR1 MNHEY, CDR2 SMNVEV (reference sequence). The CDR3 sequence: CASSLSHFGMKYSPLHF. The CDR3 coding sequence is TGTGCCAGCAGTTTATCCCACTTTGGGATGAAATATTCACCCCTCCACTTT.

This clonotype was seen a few times. The chain joins TRBV5-1 to TRBJ1-1, with a weak D call TRBD1 (5 bases). The germline V gene encodes CDR1 SGHRS and CDR2 YFSETQ. The CDR3 loop spans 14 amino acids. Trimming removed 4 bases at V and 1 base at J, with 11 bases between. The CDR3 here is CASSGYGANTEAFF. The CDR3 bases are TGCGCCAGCAGCGGATACGGGGCGAACACTGAAGCTTTCTTT. Combining the CDR3 with reference TRBV5-1 and TRBJ1-1 gives the whole variable domain KAGVTQTPRYLIKTRGQQVTLSCSPISGHRSVSWYQQTPGQGLQFLFEYFSETQRNKGNFPGRFSGRQFSNSRSEMNVSTLELGDSALYLCASSGYGANTEAFFGQGTRLTVV.

This sequence joins TRBV2 and TRBJ2-1, with D possibly being TRBD2 (5 bases). Between the trimmed V and J ends, which lost 2 bases and 0 bases, there was a span of 11 bases. This CDR3 contains 16 residues. Looked up from germline, CDR1 is SNHLY and CDR2 is FYNNEI. The CDR3 nucleotides read TGTGCCAGCAGTGAAATGTTGACTATCTCCTACAATGAGCAGTTCTTC. It encodes CASSEMLTISYNEQFF. Together with reference TRBV2 and TRBJ2-1, the CDR3 gives the full variable domain: EPEVTQTPSHQVTQMGQEVILRCVPISNHLYFYWYRQILGQKVEFLVSFYNNEISEKSEIFDDQFSVERPDGSNFTLKIRSTKLEDSAMYFCASSEMLTISYNEQFFGPGTRLTVL.

The chain is built from TRBV2 and TRBJ2-7; no definite D call. Trimming left V 6 bases short and J 2 bases short, with 14 bases between. Germline CDR1 SNHLY, CDR2 FYNNEI. This CDR3 has 14 residues. CDR3 sequence: CASRPYWQTYEQYF. In nucleotides, the CDR3 is TGTGCCAGCAGACCTTACTGGCAAACCTACGAGCAGTACTTC.

This clonotype was detected a few times. J is TRBJ2-3 and V is TRBV6-5; TRBD1 aligns across 10 bases. Germline V CDR1 and CDR2: MNHEY, SVGAGI. CDR3 length equals 16 residues. The trim removed 3 bases at V and 3 bases at J, leaving 6 bases unmatched. In DNA form, the CDR3 reads TGTGCCAGCAGTTATAGGGCGGGACAGGGGACAGATACGCAGTATTTT. Protein product: CASSYRAGQGTDTQYF.

Details on this clonotype: An end of the junction does not agree with germline; a read error may underlie this. This chain connects TRBV5-1 to TRBJ2-3, with D perhaps TRBD1 or TRBD2 (5 bases each). The CDR3 is 14 residues long. Per the germline V gene, CDR1 is SGHRS and CDR2 is YFSETQ. CDR3 region: CASRLGTARDTQYF. The CDR3 region has the DNA TGCGCCAGCCGCTTGGGGACGGCGAGAGATACGCAGTATTTT.

This clonotype showed up many times. CDR3 in DNA: TGCAGTGCAAGGACACCCGGAGAGACCCAGTACTTC. Protein product: CSARTPGETQYF. The chain has TRBV20-1 and TRBJ2-5, with D perhaps matching TRBD1 (5 bases). V lost 6 bases and J lost 4, with 12 bases in between. Germline V lookup: CDR1 DFQATT, CDR2 SNEGSKA (reference sequence). CDR3 size: 12 residues.

Worth noting for this clonotype: One end of the junction does not line up with germline, which may come from a read error. This chain joins TRBV4-2 and TRBJ2-1; no clear D. The CDR3 loop spans 16 amino acids. The germline V gene encodes CDR1 LGHNA and CDR2 YNFKEQ. This chain's CDR3 is CASSQEVLATYDEQFF. The CDR3 DNA follows: TGTGCCAGCAGCCAAGAAGTCCTCGCAACCTACGATGAGCAGTTCTTC.

As to this clonotype: One end of the junction is discordant with germline, which a read error may explain. The V call is TRBV6-5, the J call TRBJ1-2; D is unresolved. The CDR3 runs to 14 residues. The germline V gene encodes CDR1 MNHEY and CDR2 SVGAGI. CDR3 sequence (DNA): TGTGCCAGCAGTCACAGAGGGTTTTACTATGGCTGCACCTTC. Translating gives CASSHRGFYYGCTF.